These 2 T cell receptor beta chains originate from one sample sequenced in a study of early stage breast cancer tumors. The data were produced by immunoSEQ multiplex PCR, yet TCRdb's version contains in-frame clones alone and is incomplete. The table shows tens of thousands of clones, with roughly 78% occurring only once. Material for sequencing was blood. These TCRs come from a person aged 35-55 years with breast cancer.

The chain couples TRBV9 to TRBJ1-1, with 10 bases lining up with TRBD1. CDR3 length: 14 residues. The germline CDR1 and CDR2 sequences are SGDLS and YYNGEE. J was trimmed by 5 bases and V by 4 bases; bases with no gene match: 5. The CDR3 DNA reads TGTGCCAGCAGCCCCCGGACAGGGGGGACTGAAGCTTTCTTT. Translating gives CASSPRTGGTEAFF.

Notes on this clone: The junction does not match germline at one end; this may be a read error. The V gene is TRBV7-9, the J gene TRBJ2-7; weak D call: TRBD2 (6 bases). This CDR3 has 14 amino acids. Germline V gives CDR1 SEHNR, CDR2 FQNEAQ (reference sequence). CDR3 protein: CASSLGGGTYEQYF. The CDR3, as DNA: TGTGCCAGCAGCTTAGGGGGAGGCACCTATGAGCAGTACTTC.